What follows is one T cell receptor beta chain and its context. Its antigen remains unknown. These data belong to a study of PD-1 blockade in classical Hodgkin lymphoma. Patients all relapsed after autologous stem cell transplantation, and there was variation in brentuximab vedotin exposure. Using magnetic negative selection, the CD4+ T cells were separated out of thawed PBMCs. Study-level results: Compared with baseline, CD4+ but not CD8+ TCR diversity had risen significantly by C4D1. Reported findings placed baseline TCR diversity lower in newly diagnosed patients (compared with healthy donors). Baseline diversity in complete responders resembled that of newly diagnosed patients.

CDR1 and CDR2 (germline): LNHDA, SQIVND (reference sequence). The CDR3 sequence is 15 residues long. The V and J ends lost 7 bases and 3 bases respectively, with 16 bases between them. Assay used: immunoSEQ multiplex PCR; TCRdb lists only in-frame clones, some missing. The sample has 30,000 to 35,000 clones; 80% to 95% are singletons. The TCR comes from a human donor with classical Hodgkin lymphoma. The specimen comprised CD4+ T cells from blood, sampled at baseline. V usage is TRBV19 and J usage is TRBJ1-3; D is possibly TRBD1 (5 bases). Written as DNA, the CDR3 is TGTGCCAGTATTCCCCCAGGGACCCGTGGAAACACCATATATTTT. This codes for CASIPPGTRGNTIYF.